The entry below gives a single T cell receptor beta chain sequence along with its context. In the authors' methods: Amplification with reference gene primers provided the estimates of nucleated cell counts. Here immunoSEQ multiplex PCR was the method, and the copy in TCRdb shows in-frame clones only, minus some. V, J and clone size reflect that table, while D and trimming were determined from the DNA. Here the sample spans about 310,000 clones, over 75% being singletons. This record belongs to a study of blood T cell repertoires in COVID-19. Study at large: Donors in the United States, Italy and Spain gave samples during acute or convalescent COVID-19. From T cells, B-cell-depleted T cells, or PBMCs came the material, which was cDNA or gDNA.

The CDR3 totals 14 residues. Germline lookup yields CDR1 LNHDA and CDR2 SQIVND (reference sequence). Trimming took 5 bases from V and 7 from J; bases not matched to a gene: 10. Sequencing was performed on peripheral blood. This TCR was sampled from a woman aged 50 to 60 who had recovered from COVID-19. The chain uses TRBV19 and TRBJ2-5, with 7 bases lining up with TRBD1. CDR3 DNA sequence: TGTGCCAGTAGTCTCGGGACAGTTCCTAGGACCCAGTACTTC. This sequence encodes CASSLGTVPRTQYF.